Listed here are 9 T cell receptor beta chains from one sample, sequenced in a study of long-term antiretroviral therapy in people with HIV. At the survey level, the v3.0 immunoSEQ assay was run. The data were produced by immunoSEQ multiplex PCR, yet TCRdb's version contains in-frame clones alone and is incomplete. The profile covers 25,000 to 30,000 clones, with about 95% appearing a single time and 7.5% to 9% taken by the ten largest. The sample was unsorted PBMCs, taken 5.3 years after starting antiretroviral therapy. These receptors all come from a man aged 25 to 40 with HIV.

This CDR3 is CASSSGTSGATGDTQYF. The CDR3 DNA reads TGTGCCAGCAGCTCCGGGACTAGCGGGGCCACCGGAGATACGCAGTATTTT. J is TRBJ2-3 and V is TRBV7-8, with 13 bases identical to TRBD2. The germline CDR1 and CDR2 sequences are SGHVS and FQNEAQ. With 4 bases clipped from V and 5 bases from J, the junction kept 9 bases outside the gene matches. This CDR3 is 17 amino acids long.

This chain links TRBV29-1 with TRBJ1-2, with D perhaps matching TRBD1 (6 bases). Trimming removed 7 bases from V and 2 bases from J, with 17 bases in between. This CDR3 contains 14 residues. CDR1 is SQVTM and CDR2 is ANQGSEA in the germline V gene. The CDR3 loop is CSGGDRGANYGYTF. CDR3 DNA: TGCAGCGGGGGTGATCGGGGGGCGAACTATGGCTACACCTTC. The full variable domain, its missing parts supplied by reference TRBV29-1 and TRBJ1-2, is SAVISQKPSRDICQRGTSLTIQCQVDSQVTMMFWYRQQPGQSLTLIATANQGSEATYESGFVIDKFPISRPNLTFSTLTVSNMSPEDSSIYLCSGGDRGANYGYTFGSGTRLTVV.

The rearrangement links TRBV25-1 to TRBJ2-7; no reliable D call. This CDR3 is 11 amino acids long. The germline gives CDR1 MGHDK, CDR2 SYGVNS. V dropped 5 bases and J dropped 7 bases, with 9 bases sitting between them. CDR3 in amino acids: CASSISAEQYF. In DNA form, the CDR3 reads TGTGCCAGCAGTATCTCGGCGGAGCAGTACTTC.

The genes are TRBV4-3 and TRBJ2-7; TRBD2 agrees at 7 bases. The CDR3 is made up of 16 amino acids. Germline CDR1 is LGHNA and CDR2 is YSLEER. V lost 0 bases and J lost 2; bases outside the gene matches: 7. The CDR3 sequence is CASSQDPAGDPYEQYF. The CDR3, as DNA: TGCGCCAGCAGCCAAGATCCCGCGGGGGATCCCTACGAGCAGTACTTC.

V is TRBV7-9 and J is TRBJ2-5; TRBD1 aligns across 7 bases. Losses at the gene ends were 5 bases for V and 7 bases for J; bases not matched to a gene: 13. Looked up from germline, CDR1 is SEHNR and CDR2 is FQNEAQ (reference sequence). The length of the CDR3 is 15 residues. This CDR3 reads CASSTKLRQGVTQYF. CDR3 nucleotides: TGTGCCAGCAGCACCAAACTACGACAGGGCGTGACCCAGTACTTC.

This chain uses TRBV2 with TRBJ1-1, with D tentatively TRBD1 (6 bases). This CDR3 comprises 13 residues. Germline V CDR1 and CDR2: SNHLY, FYNNEI. The V end was cut by 6 bases, the J end by 0 bases, with 8 bases between. The CDR3 protein is CASRGQLNTEAFF. The CDR3 nucleotides read TGTGCCAGCAGGGGACAATTGAACACTGAAGCTTTCTTT.

This chain joins TRBV4-2 and TRBJ2-5, with D possibly being TRBD1 or TRBD2 (5 bases each). This CDR3 has 15 amino acids. Germline V gene data show CDR1 as LGHNA and CDR2 as YNFKEQ. V lost 3 bases, J lost 4 bases, and 15 bases lay in between. This CDR3 reads CASSHGDPGLETQYF. CDR3 DNA: TGTGCCAGCAGCCACGGGGACCCGGGATTAGAGACCCAGTACTTC.

J is TRBJ1-2 and V is TRBV27; D perhaps matches TRBD1 (6 bases). The germline CDR1 and CDR2 sequences are MNHEY and SMNVEV (reference sequence). V dropped 3 bases and J dropped 3 bases, with 14 bases sitting between them. The CDR3 runs 15 residues. The CDR3 nucleotides read TGTGCCAGCAGTTTCTTAGGGGGGGCGGACTATGGCTACACCTTC. Its protein product is CASSFLGGADYGYTF.

This clone was observed a single time. J is TRBJ2-3 and V is TRBV2; 14 positions match TRBD2. The CDR3 is 17 residues long. J gave up 0 bases and V 11 bases, and 10 bases lay outside the gene matches. Looked up from germline, CDR1 is SNHLY and CDR2 is FYNNEI. CDR3 amino acids: CAEATGTSGGSTDTQYF. CDR3 in DNA: TGTGCCGAAGCCACCGGGACTAGCGGGGGTAGCACAGATACGCAGTATTTT.